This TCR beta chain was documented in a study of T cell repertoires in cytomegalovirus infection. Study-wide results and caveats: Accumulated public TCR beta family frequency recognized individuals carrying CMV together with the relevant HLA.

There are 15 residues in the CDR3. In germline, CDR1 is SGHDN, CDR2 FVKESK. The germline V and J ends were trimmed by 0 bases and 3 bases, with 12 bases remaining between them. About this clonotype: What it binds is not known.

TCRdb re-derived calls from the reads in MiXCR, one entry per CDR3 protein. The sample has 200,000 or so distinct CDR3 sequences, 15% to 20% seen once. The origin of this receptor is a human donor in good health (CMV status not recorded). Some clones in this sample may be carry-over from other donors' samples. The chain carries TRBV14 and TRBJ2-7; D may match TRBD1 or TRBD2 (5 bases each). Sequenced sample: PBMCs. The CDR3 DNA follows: TGTGCCAGCAGCCAAGAGTGGGGACCTCTCTACGAGCAGTACTTC. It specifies CASSQEWGPLYEQYF.